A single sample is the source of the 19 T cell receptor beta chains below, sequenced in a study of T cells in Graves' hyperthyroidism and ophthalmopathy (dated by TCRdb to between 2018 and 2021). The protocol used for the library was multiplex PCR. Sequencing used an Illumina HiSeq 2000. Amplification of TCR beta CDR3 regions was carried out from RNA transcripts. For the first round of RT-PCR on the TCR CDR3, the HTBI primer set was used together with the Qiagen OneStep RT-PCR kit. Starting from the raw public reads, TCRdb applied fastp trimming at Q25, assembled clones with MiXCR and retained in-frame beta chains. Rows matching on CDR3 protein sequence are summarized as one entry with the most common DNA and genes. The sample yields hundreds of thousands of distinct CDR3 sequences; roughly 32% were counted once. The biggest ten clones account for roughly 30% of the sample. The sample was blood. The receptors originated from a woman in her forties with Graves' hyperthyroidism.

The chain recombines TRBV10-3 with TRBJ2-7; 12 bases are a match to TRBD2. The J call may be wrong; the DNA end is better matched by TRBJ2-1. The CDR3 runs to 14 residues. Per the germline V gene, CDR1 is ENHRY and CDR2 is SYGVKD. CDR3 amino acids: CAISDLAGGNEQFF. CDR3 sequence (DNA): TGTGCCATCAGTGATCTAGCGGGAGGGAATGAGCAGTTCTTC.

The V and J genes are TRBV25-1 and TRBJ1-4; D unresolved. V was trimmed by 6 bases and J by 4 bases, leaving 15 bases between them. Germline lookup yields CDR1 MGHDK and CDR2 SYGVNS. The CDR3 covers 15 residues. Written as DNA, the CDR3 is TGTGCCAGCAGCCAAAGCCGACTTGATAATGAAAAACTGTTTTTT. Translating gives CASSQSRLDNEKLFF. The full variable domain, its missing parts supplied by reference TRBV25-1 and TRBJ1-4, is EADIYQTPRYLVIGTGKKITLECSQTMGHDKMYWYQQDPGMELHLIHYSYGVNSTEKGDLSSESTVSRIRTEHFPLTLESARPSHTSQYLCASSQSRLDNEKLFFGSGTQLSVL.

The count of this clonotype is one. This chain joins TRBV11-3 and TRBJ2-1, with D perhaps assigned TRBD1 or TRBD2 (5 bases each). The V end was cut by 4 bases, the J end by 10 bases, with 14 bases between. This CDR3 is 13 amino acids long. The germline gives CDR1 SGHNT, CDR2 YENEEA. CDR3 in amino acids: CASSSGPTGEQFF. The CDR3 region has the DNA TGTGCCAGCAGCTCGGGACCAACGGGAGAGCAGTTCTTC.

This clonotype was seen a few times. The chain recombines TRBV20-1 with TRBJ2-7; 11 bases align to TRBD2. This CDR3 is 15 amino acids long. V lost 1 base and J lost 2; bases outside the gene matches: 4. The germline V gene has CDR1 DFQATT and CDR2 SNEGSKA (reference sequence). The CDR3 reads CSARVASGGTYEQYF. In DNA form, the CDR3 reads TGCAGTGCTAGAGTCGCTAGCGGGGGGACCTACGAGCAGTACTTC.

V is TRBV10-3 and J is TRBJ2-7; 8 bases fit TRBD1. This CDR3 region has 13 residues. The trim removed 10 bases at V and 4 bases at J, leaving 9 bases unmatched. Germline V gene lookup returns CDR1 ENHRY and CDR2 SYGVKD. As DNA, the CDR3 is TGTGCCAGCGAGAGACAGGGGCGTTACGAGCAGTACTTC. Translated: CASERQGRYEQYF.

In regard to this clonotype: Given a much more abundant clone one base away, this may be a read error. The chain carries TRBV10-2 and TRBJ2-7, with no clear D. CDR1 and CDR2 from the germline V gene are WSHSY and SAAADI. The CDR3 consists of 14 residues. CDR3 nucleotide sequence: TGCGCCAGCGGTGAGTCGTACTCGCTTTCCGAGCAGTACTTC. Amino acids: CASGESYSLSEQYF.

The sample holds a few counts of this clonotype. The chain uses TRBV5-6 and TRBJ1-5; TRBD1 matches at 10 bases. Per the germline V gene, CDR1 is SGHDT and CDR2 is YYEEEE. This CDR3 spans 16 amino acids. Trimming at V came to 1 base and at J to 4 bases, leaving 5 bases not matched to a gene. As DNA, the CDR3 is TGTGCCAGCAGCTTGACGGGACAGGGGATTAATCAGCCCCAGCATTTT. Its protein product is CASSLTGQGINQPQHF.

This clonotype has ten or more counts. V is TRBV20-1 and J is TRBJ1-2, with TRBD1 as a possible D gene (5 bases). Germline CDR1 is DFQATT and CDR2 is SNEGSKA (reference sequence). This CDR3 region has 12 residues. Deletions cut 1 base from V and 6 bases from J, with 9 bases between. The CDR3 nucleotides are TGCAGTGCTAGAGGTGGGGGAAATGGCTACACCTTC. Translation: CSARGGGNGYTF.

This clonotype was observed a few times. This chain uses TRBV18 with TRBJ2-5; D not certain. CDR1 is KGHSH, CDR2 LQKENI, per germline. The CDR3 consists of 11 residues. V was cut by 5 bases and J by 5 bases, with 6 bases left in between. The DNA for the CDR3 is TGTGCCAGCTCATCCGACGAGACCCAGTACTTC. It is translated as CASSSDETQYF.

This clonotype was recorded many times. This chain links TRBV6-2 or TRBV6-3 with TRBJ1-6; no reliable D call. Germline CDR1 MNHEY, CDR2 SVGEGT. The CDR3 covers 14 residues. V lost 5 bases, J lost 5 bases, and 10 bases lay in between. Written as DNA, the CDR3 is TGTGCCAGCAGTCCTGACCTGGATAATTCACCCCTCCACTTT. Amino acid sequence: CASSPDLDNSPLHF.

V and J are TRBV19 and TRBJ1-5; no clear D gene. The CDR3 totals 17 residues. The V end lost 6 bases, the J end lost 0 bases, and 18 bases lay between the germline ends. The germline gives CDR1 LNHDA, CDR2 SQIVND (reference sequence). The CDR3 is CASRAWGVPYSNQPQHF. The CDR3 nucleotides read TGTGCCAGTAGAGCTTGGGGTGTCCCTTATAGCAATCAGCCCCAGCATTTT. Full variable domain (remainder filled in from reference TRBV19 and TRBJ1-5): DGGITQSPKYLFRKEGQNVTLSCEQNLNHDAMYWYRQDPGQGLRLIYYSQIVNDFQKGDIAEGYSVSREKKESFPLTVTSAQKNPTAFYLCASRAWGVPYSNQPQHFGDGTRLSIL.

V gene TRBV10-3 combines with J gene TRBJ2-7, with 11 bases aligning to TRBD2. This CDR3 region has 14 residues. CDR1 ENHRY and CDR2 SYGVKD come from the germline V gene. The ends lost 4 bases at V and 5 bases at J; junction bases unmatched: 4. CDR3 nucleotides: TGTGCCATCAGTGCCACTAGCGGGGGCGACGAGCAGTACTTC. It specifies CAISATSGGDEQYF.

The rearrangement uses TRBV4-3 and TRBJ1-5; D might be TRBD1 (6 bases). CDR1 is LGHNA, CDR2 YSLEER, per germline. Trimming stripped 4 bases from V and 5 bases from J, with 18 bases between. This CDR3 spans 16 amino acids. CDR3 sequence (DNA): TGCGCCAGCAGCCGAGATAGGCAGGGGACGTATCAGCCCCAGCATTTT. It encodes CASSRDRQGTYQPQHF.

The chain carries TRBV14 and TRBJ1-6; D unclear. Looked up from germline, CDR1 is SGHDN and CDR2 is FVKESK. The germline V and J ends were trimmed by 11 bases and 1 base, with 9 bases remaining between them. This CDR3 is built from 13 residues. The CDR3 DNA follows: TGTGCCCAACCGACATCCTATAATTCACCCCTCCACTTT. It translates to CAQPTSYNSPLHF.

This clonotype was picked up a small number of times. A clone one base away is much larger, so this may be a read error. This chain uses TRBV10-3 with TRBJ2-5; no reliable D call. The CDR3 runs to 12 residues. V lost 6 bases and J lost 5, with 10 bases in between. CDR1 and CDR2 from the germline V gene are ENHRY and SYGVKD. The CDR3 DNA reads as TGTGCCATCAGCCTTGTGGGGGAGACCCAGTACTTC. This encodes CAISLVGETQYF.

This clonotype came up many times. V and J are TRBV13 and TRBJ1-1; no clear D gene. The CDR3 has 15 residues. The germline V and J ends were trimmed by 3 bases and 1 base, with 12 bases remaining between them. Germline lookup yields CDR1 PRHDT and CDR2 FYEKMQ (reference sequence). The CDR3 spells CASSLSGRANTEAFF. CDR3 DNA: TGTGCCAGCAGCTTGTCAGGACGGGCGAACACTGAAGCTTTCTTT.

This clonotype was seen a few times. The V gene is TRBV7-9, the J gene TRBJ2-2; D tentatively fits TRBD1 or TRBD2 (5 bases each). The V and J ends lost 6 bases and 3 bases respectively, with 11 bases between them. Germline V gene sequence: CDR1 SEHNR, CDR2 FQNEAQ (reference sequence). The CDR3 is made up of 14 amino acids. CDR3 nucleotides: TGTGCCAGCAGTTCTACGGGGCACACCGGGGAGCTGTTTTTT. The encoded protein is CASSSTGHTGELFF. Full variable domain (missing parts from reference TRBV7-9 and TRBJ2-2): DTGVSQNPRHKITKRGQNVTFRCDPISEHNRLYWYRQTLGQGPEFLTYFQNEAQLEKSRLLSDRFSAERPKGSFSTLEIQRTEQGDSAMYLCASSSTGHTGELFFGEGSRLTVL.

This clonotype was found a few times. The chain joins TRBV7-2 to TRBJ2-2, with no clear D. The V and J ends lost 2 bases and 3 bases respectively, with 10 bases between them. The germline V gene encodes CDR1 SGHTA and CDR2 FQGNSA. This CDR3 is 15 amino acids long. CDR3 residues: CASSLTGSDTGELFF. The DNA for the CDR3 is TGTGCCAGCAGCTTAACCGGGTCGGACACCGGGGAGCTGTTTTTT.

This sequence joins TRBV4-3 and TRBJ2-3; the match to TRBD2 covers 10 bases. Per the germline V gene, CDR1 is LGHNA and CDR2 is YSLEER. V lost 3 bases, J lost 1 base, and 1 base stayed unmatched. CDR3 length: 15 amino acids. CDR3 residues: CASSHLAGGTDTQYF. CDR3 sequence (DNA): TGCGCCAGCAGCCATCTAGCGGGAGGCACAGATACGCAGTATTTT.